This TCR beta chain was sequenced for a study of T cell responses to AZD1222 COVID-19 vaccine. TCRdb's table, derived via immunoSEQ multiplex PCR, lists solely in-frame clones and lacks some. The sample lists about 110,000 clones; 70% to 90% were seen once. Germline CDR1 and CDR2: SGHDT and YYEEEE. The V and J ends lost 6 bases and 2 bases respectively, with 15 bases between them. The CDR3 contains 15 residues. Turning to this clone: Its antigen is as yet unknown.

Broader study findings: Among vaccine-associated CD4 TCRs, coverage spanned spike, with dominance at 160-218 and 743-854. Rises in breadth and depth of Spike-specific TCRs came after two AZD1222 doses.

The source of this sequence is an adult in good health. Material: peripheral blood, obtained on day 0 of AZD1222 vaccination. The V and J genes are TRBV5-6 and TRBJ1-3; D is possibly TRBD1 (6 bases). CDR3 protein: CASTPRGVTGNTIYF. For the CDR3, the DNA is TGTGCCAGCACCCCTAGGGGGGTAACTGGAAACACCATATATTTT.